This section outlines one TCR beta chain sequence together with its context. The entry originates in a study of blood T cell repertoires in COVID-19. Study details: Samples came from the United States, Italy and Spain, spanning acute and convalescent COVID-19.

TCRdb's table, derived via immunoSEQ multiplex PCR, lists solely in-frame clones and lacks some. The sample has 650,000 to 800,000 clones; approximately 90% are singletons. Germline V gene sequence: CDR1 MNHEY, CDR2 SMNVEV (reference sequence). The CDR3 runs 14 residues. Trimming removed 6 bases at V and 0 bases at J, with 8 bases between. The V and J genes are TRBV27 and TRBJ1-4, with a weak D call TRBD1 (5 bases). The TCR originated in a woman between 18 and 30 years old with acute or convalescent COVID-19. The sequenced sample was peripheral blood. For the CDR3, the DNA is TGTGCCAGCAGACGGGGGGCAACTAATGAAAAACTGTTTTTT. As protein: CASRRGATNEKLFF.